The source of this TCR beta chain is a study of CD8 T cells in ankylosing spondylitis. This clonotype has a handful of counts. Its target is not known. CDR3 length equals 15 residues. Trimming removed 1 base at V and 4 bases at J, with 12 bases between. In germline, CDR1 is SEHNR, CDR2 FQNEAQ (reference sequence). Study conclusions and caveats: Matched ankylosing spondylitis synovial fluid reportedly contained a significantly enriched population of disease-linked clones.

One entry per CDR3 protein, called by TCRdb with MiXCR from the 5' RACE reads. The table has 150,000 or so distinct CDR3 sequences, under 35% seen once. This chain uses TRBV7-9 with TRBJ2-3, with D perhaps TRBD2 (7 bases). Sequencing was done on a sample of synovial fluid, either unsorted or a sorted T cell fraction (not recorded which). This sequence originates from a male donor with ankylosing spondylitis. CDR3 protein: CASSLGGGAADTQYF. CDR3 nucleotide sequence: TGTGCCAGCAGCTTAGGAGGGGGGGCCGCAGATACGCAGTATTTT.